The 32 T cell receptor beta chains below come from one sample, sequenced in a study of T cells in women clearing cervical HPV infection. Profiled with immunoSEQ multiplex PCR; TCRdb holds only in-frame clones, not every one. Its clone listing holds some 23,000 clones. Sequences were obtained from blood buffy coat. These TCRs come from a woman aged 18-70 years with a cervical HPV16 infection that either progressed to CIN3+ or cleared (not recorded which).

On this clone itself: The DNA ends 3 residues before the CDR3 does, and the rest of the CDR3 is filled in from the germline J gene. The chain joins TRBV9 to TRBJ2-3; no clear D gene. There are 14 residues in the CDR3. CDR1 is SGDLS and CDR2 is YYNGEE in the germline V gene. Trimming shortened V by 0 bases and J by 0 bases, and 5 bases separated the two germline ends. The CDR3 DNA, read in part, is TGTGCCAGCAGCGTAGAGGGCAGCACAGATACG. Its protein product is CASSVEGSTDT. The complete CDR3 protein is CASSVEGSTDTQYF.

A note on this clone: The sequenced fragment ends 3 residues before the CDR3 boundary, so the rest is inferred from the germline J gene. This chain joins TRBV6-2 or TRBV6-3 and TRBJ1-2; 9 bases match TRBD1. The V segment lost 10 bases and the J segment 4 bases; nucleotides outside the gene matches: 16. Per the germline V gene, CDR1 is MNHEY and CDR2 is SVGEGT. The CDR3 length is 16 residues. CDR3 region: CATAPVYRGLSYGYTF. CDR3 bases read: TGTGCCACCGCCCCCGTTTACAGGGGGCTAAGCTATGGC.

For this clone: The read terminates 3 residues before the CDR3 end, so the remaining end is supplied by the germline J gene. The chain joins TRBV7-3 to TRBJ2-1; 7 bases match TRBD2. The germline CDR1 and CDR2 sequences are SGHTA and FQGTGA. The length of the CDR3 is 17 residues. V was clipped by 2 bases and J by 4 bases; unmatched bases: 11. The sequenced part of the CDR3 DNA is TGTGCCAGCAGCTTATATGCGGGAGTTGATCCTTACAATGAG. It specifies CASSLYAGVDPYNE. The entire CDR3 protein is CASSLYAGVDPYNEQFF. The whole variable domain, filled in from reference TRBV7-3 and TRBJ2-1, reads GAGVSQTPSNKVTEKGKYVELRCDPISGHTALYWYRQSLGQGPEFLIYFQGTGAADDSGLPNDRFFAVRPEGSVSTLKIQRTERGDSAVYLCASSLYAGVDPYNEQFFGPGTRLTVL.

Worth noting for this clone: The DNA ends 3 residues before the CDR3 does, and the rest of the CDR3 is filled in from the germline J gene. The chain combines TRBV7-3 with TRBJ1-2, with 8 bases identical to TRBD1. Germline CDR1 SGHTA, CDR2 FQGTGA. The CDR3 loop spans 13 amino acids. V lost 6 bases and J lost 5; bases outside the gene matches: 5. CDR3 bases read: TGTGCCAGCAGGCCACAGGGGGATTATGGC. Protein product: CASRPQGDYG. The whole CDR3 is CASRPQGDYGYTF. Full variable domain (remainder filled in from reference TRBV7-3 and TRBJ1-2): GAGVSQTPSNKVTEKGKYVELRCDPISGHTALYWYRQSLGQGPEFLIYFQGTGAADDSGLPNDRFFAVRPEGSVSTLKIQRTERGDSAVYLCASRPQGDYGYTFGSGTRLTVV.

Concerning this clone: The DNA ends 3 residues before the CDR3 does, and the rest of the CDR3 is filled in from the germline J gene. The chain uses TRBV28 and TRBJ2-2; the match to TRBD1 covers 12 bases. The V segment lost 10 bases and the J segment 6 bases; nucleotides outside the gene matches: 9. CDR1 is MDHEN, CDR2 SYDVKM, per germline. The CDR3 is 15 amino acids. The CDR3 reads CATPDRDRGPGELFF. CDR3 DNA, as far as it was read: TGTGCCACCCCAGACCGGGACAGGGGGCCCGGGGAG. The full variable domain, completed using reference TRBV28 and TRBJ2-2, is DVKVTQSSRYLVKRTGEKVFLECVQDMDHENMFWYRQDPGLGLRLIYFSYDVKMKEKGDIPEGYSVSREKKERFSLILESASTNQTSMYLCATPDRDRGPGELFFGEGSRLTVL.

Note on this clone: The read terminates 3 residues ahead of where the CDR3 ends, so the germline J gene completes it. The chain links TRBV11-2 to TRBJ2-2; no clear D. There are 11 residues in the CDR3. Trimming left V 7 bases short and J 8 bases short, with 8 bases between. Germline V CDR1 and CDR2: SGHAT, FQNNGV. The covered CDR3 bases are TGTGCCAGCATTCGGCGGGGGGAG. The encoded protein is CASIRRGE. The whole CDR3 sequence is CASIRRGELFF.

For this clone: The read ends 3 residues shy of where the CDR3 ends; the end is completed using the germline J gene. The V call is TRBV7-2, the J call TRBJ1-1; TRBD1 is a possible D gene (6 bases). V was pared by 2 bases and J by 4 bases, with 11 bases between. The CDR3 runs 14 residues. Germline V gene sequence: CDR1 SGHTA, CDR2 FQGNSA. The sequenced CDR3 bases are TGTGCCAGCAGCTTAAGTAGGGGGATCACTGAA. Its translation: CASSLSRGITE. The CDR3, in full, reads CASSLSRGITEAFF.

The CDR3 is CASGNFSGETRGTEAFF. The CDR3 bases that were read are TGTGCCAGCGGAAACTTCTCAGGGGAAACTAGGGGCACTGAA. This chain connects TRBV18 to TRBJ1-1; tentatively, D is TRBD1 (6 bases). The sequence runs out 3 residues before the end of the CDR3; the remainder is reconstructed from the germline J gene. V lost 8 bases and J 4 bases, leaving 26 bases between the germline ends. This CDR3 contains 17 residues. Looked up from germline, CDR1 is KGHSH and CDR2 is LQKENI.

On this clone: The sequence runs out 3 residues before the end of the CDR3; the remainder is reconstructed from the germline J gene. V is TRBV19 and J is TRBJ1-6; possible D gene TRBD1, 5 bases. The V gene lost 6 bases and the J gene lost 5 bases, with 14 bases spanning the gap. The germline gives CDR1 LNHDA, CDR2 SQIVND (reference sequence). There are 15 residues in the CDR3. The CDR3 loop is CASSARQRHNSPLHF. Incomplete CDR3 DNA: TGTGCCAGTAGCGCACGACAGAGACATAATTCACCC.

Concerning this clone: The CDR3 extends 3 residues past the end of the read, so its final part is completed from the germline J gene. The rearrangement uses TRBV6-4 and TRBJ2-5, with 13 positions matching TRBD2. The CDR3 has 16 residues. Per germline, CDR1 MRHNA and CDR2 SNTAGT. CDR3 in amino acids: CASSDSTSGGPDTQYF. The sequenced CDR3 bases are TGTGCCAGCAGTGACTCGACTAGCGGGGGGCCAGATACC.

Points on this clone: The read halts 3 residues ahead of the CDR3 end, with the missing end drawn from the germline J gene. The chain has TRBV5-1 and TRBJ2-2, with TRBD2 identical over 9 bases. Germline CDR1 is SGHRS and CDR2 is YFSETQ. J lost 2 bases, V lost 1 base, and 9 bases had no gene match. This CDR3 contains 18 residues. This chain's CDR3 is CASSLSRSSGANTGELFF. The sequenced CDR3 bases are TGCGCCAGCAGCTTGAGTAGGTCTAGCGGGGCCAACACCGGGGAG. Combining the CDR3 with reference TRBV5-1 and TRBJ2-2 gives the whole variable domain KAGVTQTPRYLIKTRGQQVTLSCSPISGHRSVSWYQQTPGQGLQFLFEYFSETQRNKGNFPGRFSGRQFSNSRSEMNVSTLELGDSALYLCASSLSRSSGANTGELFFGEGSRLTVL.

In the case of this clone: The read ends 3 residues early relative to the CDR3; the germline J gene fills the gap. This chain joins TRBV2 and TRBJ1-6, with D possibly matching TRBD1 (5 bases). Germline V gives CDR1 SNHLY, CDR2 FYNNEI. The V end lost 7 bases, the J end lost 9 bases, and 13 bases lay between the germline ends. The CDR3 runs to 13 residues. The CDR3 DNA, read in part, is TGTGCCAGCAAAGGGGTCCGAAGTTCACCC. It specifies CASKGVRSSP. The whole CDR3 sequence is CASKGVRSSPLHF.

Here the CDR3 reads CASSDSYQPQHF. The covered CDR3 bases are TGTGCCAGCTCCGACAGTTATCAGCCC. The chain employs TRBV7-9 and TRBJ1-5; D is perhaps TRBD1 (5 bases). Read coverage stops 3 residues before the CDR3 terminus; the germline J gene supplies the remainder. The V and J ends lost 8 bases and 5 bases respectively, with 10 bases between them. The V gene's germline CDR1 is SEHNR and CDR2 FQNEAQ (reference sequence). This CDR3 has 12 residues.

A word on this clone: The read is 3 residues too short to cover the CDR3 end, so that end is filled in from the germline J gene. The chain has TRBV11-2 and TRBJ2-5; D possibly corresponds to TRBD2 (5 bases). V was pared by 4 bases and J by 7 bases, with 19 bases between. From germline, CDR1 is SGHAT and CDR2 FQNNGV. The CDR3 is 15 amino acids. Partial CDR3 DNA: TGTGCCAGCAGCTCGCTTTCTGAGGGTGGAGGGACC. Amino acids: CASSSLSEGGGT. The whole CDR3 protein is CASSSLSEGGGTQYF.

As concerns this clone: The read stops 3 residues short of the end of the CDR3; the missing end is completed from the germline J gene. This chain joins TRBV13 and TRBJ2-4; 7 bases map to TRBD1. J lost 9 bases, V lost 5 bases, and 10 bases had no gene match. The germline CDR1 and CDR2 sequences are PRHDT and FYEKMQ (reference sequence). The CDR3 length is 14 residues. CDR3 sequence: CASSPYKGALIQYF. The sequenced CDR3 bases are TGTGCCAGCAGCCCATACAAGGGGGCCCTCATT.

As to this clone: The CDR3 end is not reached by the read, which stops 3 residues before it; the germline J gene fills it in. The chain uses TRBV28 and TRBJ2-3; no reliable D call. The CDR3 has 14 residues. Trimming took off 2 bases at V and 4 bases at J, with 10 bases between the two ends. Germline CDR1 reads MDHEN; CDR2 reads SYDVKM. The CDR3 loop reads CASSLSGSPDTQYF. The DNA read from the CDR3 is TGTGCCAGCAGTTTAAGTGGTAGCCCAGATACG.

A note on this clone: The read stops 3 residues short of the end of the CDR3; the missing end is completed from the germline J gene. The chain employs TRBV12-3 or TRBV12-4 and TRBJ2-7; no clear D. V lost 4 bases to trimming and J lost 0 bases, with 7 bases between them. The CDR3 runs 13 residues. The sequenced part of the CDR3 DNA is TGTGCCAGCAGTTATGCGTCCTCCTACGAG. It specifies CASSYASSYE. The CDR3 reads in full as CASSYASSYEQYF.

About this clone: The read finishes 3 residues shy of the CDR3 end, and the germline J gene is used to complete it. The J gene is TRBJ1-5, the V gene TRBV5-1; no firm D call. Germline values: CDR1 SGHRS, CDR2 YFSETQ. The CDR3 sequence is 15 residues long. The ends were cut back, 1 base at V and 0 bases at J, with 8 bases in the middle. The chain's CDR3 is CASSLYGSSNQPQHF. The CDR3 DNA, read in part, is TGCGCCAGCAGCTTGTATGGCAGTAGCAATCAGCCC.

As to this clone: The read falls 3 residues short of the CDR3 end, and the missing part is taken from the germline J gene. V is TRBV7-8 and J is TRBJ2-5; D possibly corresponds to TRBD2 (6 bases). This CDR3 has 13 residues. V dropped 1 base and J dropped 5 bases, with 8 bases sitting between them. CDR1 is SGHVS and CDR2 is FQNEAQ in the germline V gene. Incomplete CDR3 DNA: TGTGCCAGCAGCTTAGTTGGGGGGGAGACC. Its protein product is CASSLVGGET. The whole CDR3 is CASSLVGGETQYF.

A word on this clone: Coverage ceases 3 residues before the CDR3 finishes, and the germline J gene fills in the end. This CDR3 is also generated by other DNA sequences in the sample. V and J are TRBV18 and TRBJ2-7; the D gene is possibly TRBD1 (6 bases). V was pared by 4 bases and J by 1 base, with 11 bases between. Germline V lookup: CDR1 KGHSH, CDR2 LQKENI. The CDR3 sequence is 14 residues long. The DNA read from the CDR3 is TGTGCCAGCTCACAGACAGGTCGATCCTACGAG. Its translation: CASSQTGRSYE. The complete CDR3 sequence is CASSQTGRSYEQYF. Complete variable domain (other parts from reference TRBV18 and TRBJ2-7): NAGVMQNPRHLVRRRGQEARLRCSPMKGHSHVYWYRQLPEEGLKFMVYLQKENIIDESGMPKERFSAEFPKEGPSILRIQQVVRGDSAAYFCASSQTGRSYEQYFGPGTRLTVT.

With regard to this clone: The read ends 3 residues early relative to the CDR3; the germline J gene fills the gap. This chain uses TRBV13 with TRBJ2-1; D possibly corresponds to TRBD1 (5 bases). Germline V gives CDR1 PRHDT, CDR2 FYEKMQ (reference sequence). V lost 5 bases and J lost 3, with 14 bases in between. This CDR3 contains 15 residues. This chain's CDR3 is CASSLKQGNYNEQFF. CDR3 bases read: TGTGCCAGCAGCCTCAAGCAGGGCAACTACAATGAG.

Of note for this clone: The CDR3 end lies 3 residues beyond the end of the read and is filled in from the germline J gene. The rearrangement links TRBV5-1 to TRBJ2-1; D not certain. Germline lookup yields CDR1 SGHRS and CDR2 YFSETQ. The ends were cut back, 4 bases at V and 3 bases at J, with 11 bases in the middle. The CDR3 runs 14 residues. Here the CDR3 reads CASSPGRIYNEQFF. Partial CDR3 DNA: TGCGCCAGCAGCCCCGGCAGGATCTACAATGAG.

With respect to this clone: The CDR3 goes on 3 residues after the read ends, and that part is filled in from the germline J gene. The chain combines TRBV11-3 with TRBJ2-7, with D hard to call. The CDR3 is made up of 13 amino acids. CDR1 SGHNT and CDR2 YENEEA come from the germline V gene. V was cut by 5 bases and J by 6 bases, with 14 bases left in between. The sequenced CDR3 bases are TGTGCCAGCAGCATGACATCCCCTTCCGAG. Amino acids: CASSMTSPSE. Given in full, the CDR3 is CASSMTSPSEQYF.

Comment on this clone: The CDR3 end is not reached by the read, which stops 3 residues before it; the germline J gene fills it in. The V and J genes are TRBV20-1 and TRBJ2-3, with 7 bases aligning to TRBD1. V trimming: 3 bases; J trimming: 0 bases; junction bases outside the gene matches: 6. The germline gives CDR1 DFQATT, CDR2 SNEGSKA (reference sequence). CDR3 length equals 15 residues. The CDR3: CSAREPGQSTDTQYF. The DNA read from the CDR3 is TGCAGTGCTAGGGAACCGGGACAGAGCACAGATACG.

As for this clone: The read falls 3 residues short of the CDR3 end, and the missing part is taken from the germline J gene. The chain combines TRBV7-2 with TRBJ2-5; TRBD1 aligns across 8 bases. This CDR3 is 14 amino acids long. V gave up 3 bases and J gave up 5 bases; unmatched junction bases: 5. Germline loops: CDR1 SGHTA, CDR2 FQGNSA. CDR3 bases read: TGTGCCAGCAGCTTCGGACAGGGCACGGAGACC. This sequence encodes CASSFGQGTET. The whole CDR3 reads CASSFGQGTETQYF.

Remarks on this clone: One junction end does not reproduce the germline sequence, and a read error may be involved. The CDR3 end falls 3 residues outside the read, so it is completed with the germline J gene. The chain has TRBV7-7 and TRBJ2-3; tentatively, D is TRBD1 (5 bases). Germline V gene sequence: CDR1 SSHAT, CDR2 FNYEAQ (reference sequence). CDR3 length: 13 amino acids. Here the CDR3 reads CASSQDSQETQYF. The covered CDR3 bases are TGTGCTAGCAGCCAAGACAGCCAAGAGACG.

On this clone itself: The read ends 3 residues early relative to the CDR3; the germline J gene fills the gap. J is TRBJ2-7 and V is TRBV5-1; 11 nucleotides line up with TRBD2. Germline V gene lookup returns CDR1 SGHRS and CDR2 YFSETQ. The V segment lost 1 base and the J segment 3 bases; nucleotides outside the gene matches: 6. The CDR3 length is 16 residues. CDR3 DNA (partial): TGCGCCAGCAGCTTGACGGGACTAGCGGTAAACTACGAG. Its translation is CASSLTGLAVNYE. The CDR3 in its entirety is CASSLTGLAVNYEQYF.

As to this clone: The read gets to within 3 residues of the CDR3 end, and the germline J gene fills in the rest. The chain carries TRBV29-1 and TRBJ1-2; D is perhaps TRBD1 (6 bases). Deletions cut 4 bases from V and 5 bases from J, with 11 bases between. Germline lookup yields CDR1 SQVTM and CDR2 ANQGSEA. The CDR3 has 12 residues. CDR3 in amino acids: CSVAPQGYGYTF. Incomplete CDR3 DNA: TGCAGCGTTGCCCCCCAGGGGTATGGC.

Points on this clone: The CDR3 is cut off 3 residues early in the read; its end comes from the germline J gene. V and J are TRBV7-6 and TRBJ2-1; D possibly corresponds to TRBD1 (5 bases). Germline CDR1 SGHVS, CDR2 FNYEAQ. Trimming pared 7 bases from V and 3 bases from J, leaving 13 bases between. This CDR3 contains 14 residues. The DNA read from the CDR3 is TGTGCCAGCACCCGAACGACAGTCTACAATGAG. Amino acids: CASTRTTVYNE. The whole CDR3 protein is CASTRTTVYNEQFF. Drawing the rest from reference TRBV7-6 and TRBJ2-1, the complete variable domain is GAGVSQSPRYKVTKRGQDVALRCDPISGHVSLYWYRQALGQGPEFLTYFNYEAQQDKSGLPNDRFSAERPEGSISTLTIQRTEQRDSAMYRCASTRTTVYNEQFFGPGTRLTVL.

Regarding this clone: Read coverage stops 3 residues before the CDR3 terminus; the germline J gene supplies the remainder. V gene TRBV19 combines with J gene TRBJ1-5; the D gene is possibly TRBD1 (5 bases). The CDR3 is 13 residues long. The V end was cut by 6 bases, the J end by 0 bases, with 6 bases between. Germline V gene lookup returns CDR1 LNHDA and CDR2 SQIVND (reference sequence). CDR3: CASRDTSNQPQHF. The CDR3 DNA, read in part, is TGTGCCAGTAGGGACACTAGCAATCAGCCC.

Of note for this clone: The read terminates 3 residues before the CDR3 end, so the remaining end is supplied by the germline J gene. The rearrangement joins TRBV7-6 to TRBJ2-7; D uncertain. The V gene lost 0 bases and the J gene lost 5 bases, with 14 bases spanning the gap. CDR1 is SGHVS and CDR2 is FNYEAQ in the germline V gene. The CDR3 contains 15 residues. CDR3 protein: CASSLAYMVSNEQYF. The sequenced part of the CDR3 DNA is TGTGCCAGCAGCTTAGCTTACATGGTTTCAAACGAG.

In regard to this clone: The read comes to an end 3 residues before the CDR3 does, leaving the germline J gene to fill in the end. The V and J genes are TRBV20-1 and TRBJ1-1; the match to TRBD1 covers 7 bases. V lost 2 bases and J lost 5; bases outside the gene matches: 2. CDR1 is DFQATT and CDR2 is SNEGSKA in the germline V gene (reference sequence). The CDR3 totals 12 residues. The CDR3 region is CSARQGETEAFF. Partial CDR3 DNA: TGCAGTGCTAGACAGGGGGAGACTGAA.